Reported below is one T cell receptor (beta chain). Antigen unknown. The CDR3 sequence is 15 residues long. Losses at the gene ends were 7 bases for V and 2 bases for J; bases not matched to a gene: 7. Per germline, CDR1 SGHAT and CDR2 FQNNGV. This sample was taken from a study of molecular identifiers for immune sequencing clone quantification. Findings and caveats of the study: Over 99% of CMV-specific effector molecules, but under 1% of naive ones, were in clones above 20 copies.

TCRdb passed the PCR reads through MiXCR, listing each CDR3 protein once. The data hold about 510,000 distinct CDR3 sequences, with over 20% observed a single time. The sequenced sample consisted of naive CD8+ T cells from blood, with Jurkat cell RNA spiked in. Sample subset: FACS-sorted CD8+CD4-CCR7+CD45RA+ naive T cells. V and J are TRBV11-2 and TRBJ2-3; TRBD2 aligns across 9 bases. The clonotype comes from a human donor in good health. Some libraries in this study had Jurkat cell RNA spiked in. CDR3 nucleotide sequence: TGTGCCAGCAACGTAGCGGGGGATCCCACAGATACGCAGTATTTT. This gives the protein CASNVAGDPTDTQYF.